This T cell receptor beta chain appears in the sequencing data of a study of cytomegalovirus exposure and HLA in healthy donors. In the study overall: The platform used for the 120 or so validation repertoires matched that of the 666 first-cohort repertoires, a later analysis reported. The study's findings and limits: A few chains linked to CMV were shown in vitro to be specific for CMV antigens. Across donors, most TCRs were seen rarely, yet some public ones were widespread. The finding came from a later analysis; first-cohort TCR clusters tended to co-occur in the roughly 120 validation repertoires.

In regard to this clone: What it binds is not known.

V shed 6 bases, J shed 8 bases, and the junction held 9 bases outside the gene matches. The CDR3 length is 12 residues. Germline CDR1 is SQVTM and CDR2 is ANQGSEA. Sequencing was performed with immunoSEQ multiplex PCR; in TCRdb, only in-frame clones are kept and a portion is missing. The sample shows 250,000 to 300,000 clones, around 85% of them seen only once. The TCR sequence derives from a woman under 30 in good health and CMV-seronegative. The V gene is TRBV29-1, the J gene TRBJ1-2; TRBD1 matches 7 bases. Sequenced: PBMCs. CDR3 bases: TGCAGCGTCTTACAGGGGTGGGAGGGCTACACCTTC. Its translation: CSVLQGWEGYTF.